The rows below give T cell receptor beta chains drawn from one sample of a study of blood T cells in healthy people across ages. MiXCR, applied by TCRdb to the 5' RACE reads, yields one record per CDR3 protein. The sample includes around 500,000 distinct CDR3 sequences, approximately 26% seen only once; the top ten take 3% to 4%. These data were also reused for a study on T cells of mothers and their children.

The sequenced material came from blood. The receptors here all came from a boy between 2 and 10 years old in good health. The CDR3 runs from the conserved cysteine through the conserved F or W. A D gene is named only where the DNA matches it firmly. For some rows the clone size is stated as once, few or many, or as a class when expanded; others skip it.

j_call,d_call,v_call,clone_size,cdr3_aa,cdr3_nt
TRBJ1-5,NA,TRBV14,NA,CASSHGEPQHF,TGTGCCAGCAGCCATGGGGAGCCCCAGCATTTT
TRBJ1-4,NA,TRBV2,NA,CASSETHSGEKLFF,TGTGCCAGCAGTGAGACGCACTCGGGTGAAAAACTGTTTTTT
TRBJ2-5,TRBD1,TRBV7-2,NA,CASNLDREREQYF,TGTGCCAGCAACTTGGACAGGGAGAGGGAGCAGTACTTC
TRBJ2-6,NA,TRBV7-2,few,CASSSSVVGANVLTF,TGTGCCAGCAGCTCCTCGGTAGTTGGGGCCAACGTCCTGACTTTC
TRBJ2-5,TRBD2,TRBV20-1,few,CSARDLGAGVETQYF,TGCAGTGCTAGAGATCTGGGAGCGGGAGTAGAGACCCAGTACTTC
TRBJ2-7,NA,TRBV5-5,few,CASSLGTTDGYEQYF,TGTGCCAGCAGCTTGGGGACTACCGATGGCTACGAGCAGTACTTC
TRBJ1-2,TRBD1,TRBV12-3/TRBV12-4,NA,CASRRQGSGGYTF,TGTGCCAGCAGACGACAGGGGTCGGGCGGCTACACCTTC
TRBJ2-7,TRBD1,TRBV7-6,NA,CASSPTRTGAYEQYF,TGTGCCAGCAGCCCTACCAGGACAGGAGCCTACGAGCAGTACTTC
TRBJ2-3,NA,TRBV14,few,CASSQGGIRDPDTQYF,TGTGCCAGCAGCCAAGGCGGGATCCGCGACCCAGATACGCAGTATTTT
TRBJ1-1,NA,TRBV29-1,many,CSVRDGNTEAFF,TGCAGCGTGAGGGACGGCAACACTGAAGCTTTCTTT
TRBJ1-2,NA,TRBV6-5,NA,CASSYSVWGEGGCTF,TGTGCCAGCAGTTACTCGGTGTGGGGCGAAGGTGGCTGCACCTTC
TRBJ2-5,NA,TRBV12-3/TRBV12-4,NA,CASSPPEGETQYF,TGTGCCAGCAGTCCTCCAGAGGGAGAGACCCAGTACTTC
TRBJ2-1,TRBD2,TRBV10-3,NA,CAIEASGRGYNEQFF,TGTGCCATCGAGGCTAGCGGGAGGGGGTACAATGAGCAGTTCTTC
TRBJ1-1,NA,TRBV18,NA,CASSPELRGGTTEAFF,TGTGCCAGCTCACCAGAATTGAGGGGGGGTACAACTGAAGCTTTCTTT
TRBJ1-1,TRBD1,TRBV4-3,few,CASSSTTGGFTEAFF,TGCGCCAGCAGCTCCACGACAGGGGGCTTCACTGAAGCTTTCTTT